The 18 T cell receptor beta chains listed next were all sequenced from one sample in a study of T-cell reconstitution after alpha-beta-depleted transplantation in children. This sample's TCRbeta library carried unique molecular identifier barcodes. TCRdb ran MiXCR on the PCR reads and lists one entry per CDR3 protein. The table records 500,000 to 750,000 distinct CDR3 sequences, 10% to 15% of them present only once. This material consisted of PBMCs, mostly from graft donor cells, taken 360 days after TCRalphabeta/CD19-depleted stem cell transplant. These receptor sequences come from a male patient younger than 18 who had a stem cell transplant for acute myeloid leukemia, so the T cells may come from the graft donor.

This chain connects TRBV5-5 to TRBJ1-1, with D tentatively TRBD1 (5 bases). This CDR3 comprises 15 residues. In germline, CDR1 is SGHKS, CDR2 YYEKEE (reference sequence). V was shortened by 3 bases and J by 1 base, with 13 bases between the two germline ends. The CDR3 coding sequence is TGTGCCAGCAGCTCCGTCCCCAGGGAGAACACTGAAGCTTTCTTT. Translated, it gives CASSSVPRENTEAFF.

This clonotype was observed at least ten times. V gene TRBV5-1 combines with J gene TRBJ2-3; D is undetermined. The ends were cut back, 3 bases at V and 2 bases at J, with 10 bases in the middle. CDR3 length equals 14 residues. Germline V gene sequence: CDR1 SGHRS, CDR2 YFSETQ. This CDR3 is CASSSAQFTDTQYF. CDR3 sequence (DNA): TGCGCCAGCAGCTCGGCTCAGTTCACAGATACGCAGTATTTT. Full variable domain (remainder filled in from reference TRBV5-1 and TRBJ2-3): KAGVTQTPRYLIKTRGQQVTLSCSPISGHRSVSWYQQTPGQGLQFLFEYFSETQRNKGNFPGRFSGRQFSNSRSEMNVSTLELGDSALYLCASSSAQFTDTQYFGPGTRLTVL.

This clonotype has only a few counts. The genes are TRBV28 and TRBJ2-1; D is possibly TRBD1 (7 bases). Germline lookup yields CDR1 MDHEN and CDR2 SYDVKM. V shed 5 bases and J shed 7 bases, with 18 bases lying between them. The CDR3 extends over 15 amino acids. CDR3 sequence reads: CASSPQGLRGNEQFF. CDR3 coding DNA: TGTGCCAGCAGTCCACAGGGGCTCCGGGGGAATGAGCAGTTCTTC.

This chain links TRBV5-1 with TRBJ2-1; 7 bases are a match to TRBD2. The junction had 3 bases not matched to a gene; V was cut back by 0 bases and J by 9 bases. The CDR3 has 13 amino acids. Germline CDR1 SGHRS, CDR2 YFSETQ. The chain's CDR3 is CASSLGLALEQFF. The CDR3 DNA follows: TGCGCCAGCAGCTTGGGACTAGCTCTTGAGCAGTTCTTC.

This clonotype was counted ten times or more. The V call is TRBV27, the J call TRBJ2-7; D unresolved. The germline CDR1 and CDR2 sequences are MNHEY and SMNVEV (reference sequence). CDR3 length: 14 residues. Trimming pared 9 bases from V and 3 bases from J, leaving 18 bases between. CDR3 sequence reads: CASAAPHLVYEQYF. CDR3 nucleotides: TGTGCCAGTGCCGCACCCCATCTTGTCTACGAGCAGTACTTC.

The CDR3 DNA sequence: TGCAGCGTTGTGTTTGCAGATACGCAGTATTTT. Translation: CSVVFADTQYF. The chain uses TRBV29-1 and TRBJ2-3; no reliable D call. The V end lost 4 bases, the J end lost 4 bases, and 6 bases lay between the germline ends. Germline CDR1 SQVTM, CDR2 ANQGSEA. The CDR3 spans 11 residues.

The gene calls are TRBV6-1 and TRBJ1-3; the D gene is possibly TRBD1 (6 bases). Germline V gene sequence: CDR1 MNHNS, CDR2 SASEGT. The CDR3 totals 15 residues. V was shortened by 5 bases and J by 4 bases, with 15 bases between the two germline ends. DNA of the CDR3: TGTGCCAGCAGTCGAGCAGGGGTGGAGGGAAACACCATATATTTT. As protein: CASSRAGVEGNTIYF.

This clonotype was detected a few times. The chain joins TRBV4-3 to TRBJ2-7; D unresolved. Germline V gene sequence: CDR1 LGHNA, CDR2 YSLEER. CDR3 size: 14 residues. Trimming took off 1 base at V and 0 bases at J, with 7 bases between the two ends. This CDR3 reads CASSQGVVSYEQYF. CDR3 DNA sequence: TGCGCCAGCAGCCAAGGCGTAGTCTCCTACGAGCAGTACTTC.

This clonotype was detected a few times. The J gene is TRBJ2-2, the V gene TRBV5-1; possible D gene TRBD1, 5 bases. Germline V gene sequence: CDR1 SGHRS, CDR2 YFSETQ. The CDR3 sequence is 16 residues long. Trimming removed 1 base from V and 2 bases from J, with 12 bases in between. The CDR3 here is CASSLRGGSNTGELFF. The DNA for the CDR3 is TGCGCCAGCAGCTTGAGGGGCGGTTCTAACACCGGGGAGCTGTTTTTT.

This clonotype was counted ten times or more. The genes are TRBV20-1 and TRBJ2-4; unclear D gene. Germline assignment: CDR1 DFQATT and CDR2 SNEGSKA (reference sequence). The CDR3 length is 14 residues. Trimming pared 3 bases from V and 0 bases from J, leaving 9 bases between. The CDR3 bases are TGCAGTGCTAGGGGGTACCTAGCCAAAAACATTCAGTACTTC. This codes for CSARGYLAKNIQYF.

This clonotype was counted between two and nine times. The chain has TRBV29-1 and TRBJ1-1, with D perhaps TRBD1 (5 bases). The CDR3 is made up of 16 amino acids. V shed 1 base and J shed 6 bases, with 21 bases lying between them. CDR1 SQVTM and CDR2 ANQGSEA come from the germline V gene. The CDR3 nucleotides read TGCAGCGTTGAAGGCGACCACGGGGGGAAGTTCGCTGAAGCTTTCTTT. Encoded protein: CSVEGDHGGKFAEAFF.

In this sample, this clonotype turned up a few times. The chain recombines TRBV19 with TRBJ2-7; a possible D gene is TRBD1 (5 bases). Trimming took off 5 bases at V and 0 bases at J, with 17 bases between the two ends. This CDR3 has 16 amino acids. CDR1 is LNHDA, CDR2 SQIVND, per germline (reference sequence). The CDR3 DNA sequence: TGTGCCAGTAGTGGGATTCGACAGAGAAGCTCCTACGAGCAGTACTTC. This gives the protein CASSGIRQRSSYEQYF.

The sample holds a few counts of this clonotype. The CDR3 reads CASSPLQLDWSPSGANVLTF. CDR3 nucleotides: TGTGCCAGCAGCCCGTTGCAATTGGACTGGAGCCCCTCTGGGGCCAACGTCCTGACTTTC. The chain combines TRBV7-8 with TRBJ2-6, with a tentative D call TRBD2 (5 bases). This CDR3 region has 20 residues. Trimming shortened V by 5 bases and J by 0 bases, and 23 bases separated the two germline ends. Germline values: CDR1 SGHVS, CDR2 FQNEAQ.

This clonotype has only a few counts. The V gene is TRBV27, the J gene TRBJ2-7; a weak D match, TRBD2 (5 bases). CDR1 is MNHEY, CDR2 SMNVEV, per germline (reference sequence). CDR3 length: 14 residues. Trimming shortened V by 2 bases and J by 3 bases, and 11 bases separated the two germline ends. The CDR3 DNA reads TGTGCCAGCAGTTTAAAGGACGGAGGCTACGAGCAGTACTTC. This translates into CASSLKDGGYEQYF.

The rearrangement joins TRBV6-1 to TRBJ2-5, with TRBD1 as a possible D gene (5 bases). The germline CDR1 and CDR2 sequences are MNHNS and SASEGT. CDR3 length equals 15 residues. The V end was cut by 4 bases, the J end by 3 bases, with 15 bases between. The CDR3 region has the DNA TGTGCCAGCAGTGTAACGAAGGGGAACAAAGAGACCCAGTACTTC. Its protein is CASSVTKGNKETQYF.

This clonotype was recorded a few times. The gene calls are TRBV29-1 and TRBJ2-4, with D perhaps TRBD2 (6 bases). The CDR3 extends over 13 amino acids. V lost 6 bases and J 6 bases, leaving 15 bases between the germline ends. Germline loops: CDR1 SQVTM, CDR2 ANQGSEA. The CDR3 is CSVRPGVPNIQYF. CDR3 DNA: TGCAGCGTCCGCCCGGGGGTTCCAAACATTCAGTACTTC.

In DNA form, the CDR3 reads TGTGCCAGCAGTTTACGGTCCAGGGAAGAGCAGTACTTC. This sequence encodes CASSLRSREEQYF. V and J are TRBV28 and TRBJ2-7; TRBD1 is a possible D gene (5 bases). The V gene lost 2 bases and the J gene lost 7 bases, with 12 bases spanning the gap. The germline CDR1 and CDR2 sequences are MDHEN and SYDVKM. This CDR3 comprises 13 residues.

This clonotype was found many times. CDR3 protein: CTVEQYTEAFF. The CDR3 DNA is TGCACCGTCGAGCAATACACTGAAGCTTTCTTT. This chain joins TRBV20-1 and TRBJ1-1; D is uncertain. This CDR3 is 11 amino acids long. CDR1 and CDR2 from the germline V gene are DFQATT and SNEGSKA (reference sequence).